This TCR beta chain was sequenced during a study of T cells in Graves' hyperthyroidism and ophthalmopathy (dated by TCRdb to about 2019). At the level of the whole study: Peripheral blood was sampled at the time of initial diagnosis, prior to any treatment. After sampling, hyperthyroidism patients received methimazole starting at 30 mg daily, and ophthalmopathy patients received high-dose intravenous methylprednisolone. To identify TCR V-J signatures that set the groups apart, the researchers used a discovery cohort of 100 patients, made up of roughly 45 with Graves' ophthalmopathy and about 55 with stable Graves' hyperthyroidism. An independent validation cohort of under 20 hyperthyroidism patients and approximately 16 patients who later progressed to ophthalmopathy tested prospective prediction of ophthalmopathy. In addition, the study compared T-cell repertoires in thyroid tissue and in blood from roughly 6 Graves' hyperthyroidism patients. The roughly 91 discovery patients were randomly divided into training and test sets at a 7:3 ratio. TCR Vbeta CDR3 sequencing of roughly 140 peripheral blood samples (43 ophthalmopathy, about 74 hyperthyroidism and 17 progressor patients) is reported in the paper.

This clonotype was counted a few times. Its antigen is still unknown. A read error may be the cause here, since a much bigger clone is one base away. Amplification of TCR beta CDR3 regions was carried out from RNA transcripts. A first-round RT-PCR of the TCR CDR3 used the HTBI primer set with the Qiagen OneStep RT-PCR kit. The libraries were constructed in a second round of multiplex PCR and then size-selected and purified. The libraries were sequenced on an Illumina HiSeq2000 using paired-end 100 bp reads. In the paper's pipeline: SOAPnuke was used to process the raw data, throwing out any read that contained adapters or uncalled bases, had a mean Phred below 15, or lacked an exact constant-primer or identifier match. High-quality paired reads were merged with COPE v1.2.5, and unique nucleotide sequences were defined as clonotypes. Clonotypes were aligned to IMGT TRBV, TRBD and TRBJ reference segments using MiTCR v1.1. Only V-J combinations with frequency above 0.0001, covering about 99% of repertoires, were analysed. A TCS score was defined as the ratio between F50 (clonal expansion) and ExV (chaos), using BLOSUM62-based TCRdist between CDR3 peptides within each V-J. Welch's t-statistics and random forest reduced several hundred V-J features to 10 to 15, which were used in a naive Bayes classifier (R e1071). Thyroid-blood repertoire similarity was quantified with the Morisita-Horn index. Starting from the raw public reads, TCRdb applied fastp trimming at Q25, assembled clones with MiXCR and retained in-frame beta chains. For every CDR3 protein sequence, its rows merge into one entry that carries the most common genes and DNA. TCRdb, rather than the study authors, made the V and J calls. Across this sample there are 640,000 or so distinct CDR3 sequences, with roughly 15% seen only once. Approximately 4.3% of the sample rests with the top ten.

Moderately to severely active disease, a Clinical Activity Score of at least 3, a NOSPECS grade of at least 4, and a duration under 3 months were present in ophthalmopathy patients. The study excluded patients with uncontrolled infections, other autoimmune diseases, pregnancy or lactation. Diagnoses were established on the basis of clinical symptoms, serum thyroxine and TRAb, thyroid ultrasound, and orbital computed tomography. PBMCs were separated from under 11 ml of fresh peripheral blood using Ficoll-Paque density gradient centrifugation. Trizol reagent was used to extract total RNA, and RNA quality was then checked on an Agilent 2100 Bioanalyzer. Broader findings and caveats from the paper: In cross-validation, a model built on a 13 V-J signature told ophthalmopathy apart from stable hyperthyroidism with 87.88% sensitivity and approximately 84% specificity, and in testing the same model reached 80%/75%. Blood samples also contained most of the expanded thyroid clonotypes (frequency above 0.001), which suggests that blood repertoires may reflect thyroid immune responses. No statistical method was used to fix the sample size in advance, and group allocation was not hidden from the investigators. In validation, the model predicted progression to ophthalmopathy a median of about 6.5 months before onset, with about 67% sensitivity and 72.22% specificity.

The germline V gene yields MDHEN for CDR1 and SYDVKM for CDR2. The CDR3 holds 14 amino acids from the cysteine to the phenylalanine. The DNA shown is the 42-base CDR3, in frame from base 1. Sequenced: blood. The V gene is TRBV28 and the J gene is TRBJ2-2; a tentative D call is TRBD2 (7 bases match). This TCR was sampled from a woman between 35 and 50 years old with Graves' ophthalmopathy. The CDR3 sequence is CVSSLGGALGELFF. The DNA reads as follows: TGTGTCAGCAGTTTAGGGGGGGCCCTCGGGGAGCTGTTTTTT.